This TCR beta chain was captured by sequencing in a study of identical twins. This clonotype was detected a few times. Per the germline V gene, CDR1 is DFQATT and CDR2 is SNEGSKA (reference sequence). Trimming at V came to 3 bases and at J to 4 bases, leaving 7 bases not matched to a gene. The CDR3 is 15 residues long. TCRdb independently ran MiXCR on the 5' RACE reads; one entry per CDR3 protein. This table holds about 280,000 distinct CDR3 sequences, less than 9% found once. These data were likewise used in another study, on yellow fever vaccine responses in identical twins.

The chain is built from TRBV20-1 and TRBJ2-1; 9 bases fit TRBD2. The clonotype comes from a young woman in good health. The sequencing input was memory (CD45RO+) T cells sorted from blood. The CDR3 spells CSASSGLAGYNEQFF. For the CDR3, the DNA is TGCAGTGCTAGTAGTGGTCTAGCGGGATACAATGAGCAGTTCTTC.